This passage covers 10 T cell receptor beta chains from one sample sequenced in a study of Ad26.COV2.S vaccination and SARS-CoV-2 variants. The treatment was: about 20 received Ad26.COV2.S at low or high dose, single or two shots; about five received placebo; per-sample allocation not given. Repertoires come from day 63 after the first vaccine or placebo injection. Using immunoSEQ multiplex PCR, the repertoire was profiled, and TCRdb retains in-frame clones only, with some absent. The table lists 350,000 to 550,000 clones, 75% to 90% of them singletons, with 2.5% to 3% in the top ten. The material was peripheral blood, obtained in a trial of Ad26.COV2.S vaccine versus placebo. These receptors were obtained from a person aged 18 to 59 who received the Ad26.COV2.S COVID-19 vaccine or a placebo.

This chain connects TRBV28 to TRBJ1-5, with D unclear. Trimming left V 3 bases short and J 5 bases short, with 11 bases between. The CDR3 has 14 residues. In germline, CDR1 is MDHEN, CDR2 SYDVKM. CDR3 region: CASSFRGLDQPQHF. In DNA, the CDR3 is TGTGCCAGCAGTTTCCGAGGTTTGGATCAGCCCCAGCATTTT.

V is TRBV9 and J is TRBJ1-2; D is perhaps TRBD1 (6 bases). CDR3 length: 16 amino acids. Trimming took off 5 bases at V and 6 bases at J, with 23 bases between the two ends. In germline, CDR1 is SGDLS, CDR2 YYNGEE. CDR3 residues: CASRSSGAGRVDGYTF. CDR3 DNA sequence: TGTGCCAGCAGATCCTCAGGGGCAGGGAGAGTTGATGGCTACACCTTC.

The gene calls are TRBV11-3 and TRBJ2-3; perhaps TRBD2 as D (6 bases). The V end lost 5 bases, the J end lost 5 bases, and 17 bases lay between the germline ends. The CDR3 spans 15 residues. Germline CDR1 SGHNT, CDR2 YENEEA. CDR3 loop: CASSSGGSEVDTQYF. DNA of the CDR3: TGTGCCAGCAGCAGTGGGGGGAGCGAAGTAGATACGCAGTATTTT.

This chain uses TRBV3-1 (or the pseudogene TRBV3-2) with TRBJ1-1; D not certain. The germline CDR1 and CDR2 sequences are LGHDT and YNNKEL (reference sequence). Trimming left V 3 bases short and J 6 bases short, with 17 bases between. The CDR3 sequence is 15 residues long. The CDR3 nucleotides read TGTGCCAGCAGCCACCCCATGGAAGGGTTTGCTGAAGCTTTCTTT. Encoded protein: CASSHPMEGFAEAFF.

The gene calls are TRBV24-1 and TRBJ2-4, with D tentatively TRBD1 or TRBD2 (6 bases each). This CDR3 is built from 13 residues. Trimming cost V 3 bases and J 5 bases, with 7 bases left between them. CDR1 is KGHDR, CDR2 SFDVKD, per germline. In DNA form, the CDR3 reads TGTGCCACCAGTGATGGGGGGCAAAACATTCAGTACTTC. Protein: CATSDGGQNIQYF.

V and J are TRBV5-5 and TRBJ2-3; no definite D call. The CDR3 runs to 15 residues. V was shortened by 0 bases and J by 1 base, with 9 bases between the two germline ends. Germline assignment: CDR1 SGHKS and CDR2 YYEKEE (reference sequence). The CDR3 DNA follows: TGTGCCAGCAGCTTGGATCTTATGGGCACAGATACGCAGTATTTT. Encoded protein: CASSLDLMGTDTQYF.

The chain couples TRBV29-1 to TRBJ2-7; maybe TRBD1 (5 bases). The germline V and J ends were trimmed by 8 bases and 0 bases, with 11 bases remaining between them. CDR1 and CDR2 from the germline V gene are SQVTM and ANQGSEA. This CDR3 spans 12 amino acids. The CDR3 DNA reads TGCAGCATCAGGGCCGTCTCCTACGAGCAGTACGTC. The encoded protein is CSIRAVSYEQYV.

The V gene is TRBV20-1, the J gene TRBJ1-1; no firm D call. V dropped 3 bases and J dropped 3 bases, with 5 bases sitting between them. The CDR3 spans 11 residues. Per germline, CDR1 DFQATT and CDR2 SNEGSKA (reference sequence). Here the CDR3 DNA reads TGCAGTGCTAGTAGGTACACTGAAGCTTTCTTT. Its translation: CSASRYTEAFF.

The V gene is TRBV27, the J gene TRBJ1-6; 7 bases line up with TRBD1. There are 13 residues in the CDR3. Germline values: CDR1 MNHEY, CDR2 SMNVEV (reference sequence). J was trimmed by 10 bases and V by 2 bases; bases with no gene match: 2. Written as DNA, the CDR3 is TGTGCCAGCAGTTTACAGGGGGGGTCACCCCTCCACTTT. Translated: CASSLQGGSPLHF.

V gene TRBV7-2 combines with J gene TRBJ2-1, with D possibly matching TRBD1 (5 bases). The germline CDR1 and CDR2 sequences are SGHTA and FQGNSA. The CDR3 has 15 residues. V gave up 6 bases and J gave up 7 bases, with 19 bases separating them. CDR3 sequence (DNA): TGTGCCAGCAGTTCTCGAGCAGGGATTCGGAATGAGCAGTTCTTC. This codes for CASSSRAGIRNEQFF.